Following are 14 T cell receptor beta chains from one sample sequenced in a study of T cells after yellow fever vaccination. One entry per CDR3 protein, called by TCRdb with MiXCR from the 5' RACE reads. The data show some 320,000 distinct CDR3 sequences, about 4% seen once. This material consisted of PBMCs, taken 5 days after the yellow fever booster vaccination. All receptors derive from a man aged 18 to 29 who received the YFV17D yellow fever vaccine.

The chain's CDR3 is CASSLWATDTQYF. In DNA form, the CDR3 reads TGCGCCAGCAGCTTGTGGGCCACAGATACGCAGTATTTT. The gene calls are TRBV5-1 and TRBJ2-3; D ambiguous. V was shortened by 1 base and J by 2 bases, with 5 bases between the two germline ends. CDR1 and CDR2 (germline): SGHRS, YFSETQ. There are 13 residues in the CDR3.

The rearrangement joins TRBV5-6 to TRBJ1-1; D gene uncertain. CDR1 and CDR2 (germline): SGHDT, YYEEEE. Trimming shortened V by 0 bases and J by 5 bases, and 11 bases separated the two germline ends. CDR3 length: 14 residues. CDR3 region: CASSLAGLGTEAFF. The CDR3 DNA follows: TGTGCCAGCAGCTTGGCCGGGCTGGGGACTGAAGCTTTCTTT.

The chain couples TRBV7-3 to TRBJ2-5; 9 bases line up with TRBD1. V was pared by 8 bases and J by 5 bases, with 6 bases of the junction left unmatched. Germline values: CDR1 SGHTA, CDR2 FQGTGA. CDR3 size: 13 residues. This CDR3 is CASGTGMGETQYF. CDR3 nucleotides: TGTGCCAGCGGGACAGGGATGGGGGAGACCCAGTACTTC. Full variable domain (remainder filled in from reference TRBV7-3 and TRBJ2-5): GAGVSQTPSNKVTEKGKYVELRCDPISGHTALYWYRQSLGQGPEFLIYFQGTGAADDSGLPNDRFFAVRPEGSVSTLKIQRTERGDSAVYLCASGTGMGETQYFGPGTRLLVL.

This clonotype occurred many times. The chain combines TRBV7-2 with TRBJ1-6; TRBD1 might be the D (6 bases). Trimming took off 5 bases at V and 9 bases at J, with 14 bases between the two ends. Germline lookup yields CDR1 SGHTA and CDR2 FQGNSA. There are 14 residues in the CDR3. The CDR3 protein is CASSPKGVGSPLHF. For the CDR3, the DNA is TGTGCCAGCAGCCCCAAGGGGGTCGGTTCACCCCTCCACTTT. Using reference TRBV7-2 and TRBJ1-6 for the parts outside the CDR3, the full variable domain is GAGVSQSPSNKVTEKGKDVELRCDPISGHTALYWYRQSLGQGLEFLIYFQGNSAPDKSGLPSDRFSAERTGGSVSTLTIQRTQQEDSAVYLCASSPKGVGSPLHFGNGTRLTVT.

This clonotype was counted many times. The chain links TRBV5-1 to TRBJ2-4, with D uncertain. From germline, CDR1 is SGHRS and CDR2 YFSETQ. With 4 bases removed from V and 3 bases from J, the gap between germline ends came to 8 bases. The CDR3 length is 13 residues. CDR3 in amino acids: CASSRDGKNIQYF. The CDR3 bases are TGCGCCAGCAGCCGAGACGGCAAAAACATTCAGTACTTC.

Ten or more counts support this clonotype. V and J are TRBV5-6 and TRBJ2-3; the match to TRBD2 covers 8 bases. J was trimmed by 2 bases and V by 6 bases; bases with no gene match: 8. CDR3 length: 15 residues. The germline V gene has CDR1 SGHDT and CDR2 YYEEEE. This chain's CDR3 is CASTKTSDFTDTQYF. CDR3 nucleotide sequence: TGTGCCAGCACCAAGACTAGCGACTTCACAGATACGCAGTATTTT. The full variable domain, rest sourced from reference TRBV5-6 and TRBJ2-3, is DAGVTQSPTHLIKTRGQQVTLRCSPKSGHDTVSWYQQALGQGPQFIFQYYEEEERQRGNFPDRFSGHQFPNYSSELNVNALLLGDSALYLCASTKTSDFTDTQYFGPGTRLTVL.

This clonotype was detected ten times or more. The gene calls are TRBV7-3 and TRBJ1-1, with D possibly TRBD1 on 6 matching bases. The CDR3 spans 14 residues. CDR1 is SGHTA and CDR2 is FQGTGA in the germline V gene. The V and J ends lost 1 base and 1 base respectively, with 7 bases between them. The DNA of the CDR3 is TGTGCCAGCAGCTTAATAGGGGGGAACACTGAAGCTTTCTTT. It codes for CASSLIGGNTEAFF.

J is TRBJ2-1 and V is TRBV12-3 or TRBV12-4; D remains unclear. Trimming removed 5 bases at V and 9 bases at J, with 11 bases between. The CDR3 consists of 12 residues. For the CDR3, the DNA is TGTGCCAGCAGTCAATCATTGGGTGAGCAGTTCTTC. It specifies CASSQSLGEQFF.

This clonotype showed up just a few times. V is TRBV7-9 and J is TRBJ2-7, with 11 bases fitting TRBD2. The V segment lost 3 bases and the J segment 3 bases; nucleotides outside the gene matches: 4. CDR1 is SEHNR and CDR2 is FQNEAQ in the germline V gene (reference sequence). The CDR3 spans 15 residues. CDR3 nucleotides: TGTGCCAGCAGCTTTGTGACTAGCGGGAACTACGAGCAGTACGTC. It is translated as CASSFVTSGNYEQYV.

This clonotype was seen more than once but under ten times. V gene TRBV5-1 combines with J gene TRBJ1-4, with D perhaps matching TRBD1 (5 bases). V dropped 2 bases and J dropped 6 bases, with 14 bases sitting between them. The CDR3 runs to 15 residues. In germline, CDR1 is SGHRS, CDR2 YFSETQ. The DNA for the CDR3 is TGCGCCAGCAGCTTATCCGGACACGGGGATGAAAAACTGTTTTTT. It encodes CASSLSGHGDEKLFF.

This clonotype was detected only a few times. The V gene is TRBV11-2, the J gene TRBJ1-1; TRBD1 matches at 8 bases. The trim removed 5 bases at V and 6 bases at J, leaving 14 bases unmatched. CDR3 length equals 16 residues. CDR1 SGHAT and CDR2 FQNNGV come from the germline V gene. This CDR3 is CASSHLLGQGRSEAFF. The CDR3 DNA is TGTGCCAGCAGCCACCTTCTCGGACAGGGAAGGTCTGAAGCTTTCTTT.

The rearrangement links TRBV7-9 to TRBJ1-2; D perhaps matches TRBD1 (5 bases). This CDR3 contains 14 residues. Germline V gene lookup returns CDR1 SEHNR and CDR2 FQNEAQ (reference sequence). V was cut by 1 base and J by 5 bases, with 11 bases left in between. The CDR3 DNA reads TGTGCCAGCAGCTTAGAGAGCGCAGGGTATGGCTACACCTTC. Its translation: CASSLESAGYGYTF.

The chain has TRBV20-1 and TRBJ1-2; D is unclear. The CDR3 has 12 amino acids. Germline lookup yields CDR1 DFQATT and CDR2 SNEGSKA (reference sequence). Deletions cut 3 bases from V and 2 bases from J, with 7 bases between. CDR3 nucleotides: TGCAGTGCTAGCTGGGAAAACTATGGCTACACCTTC. It is translated as CSASWENYGYTF.

This clonotype was detected many times. The chain links TRBV29-1 to TRBJ1-2, with 10 bases that match TRBD1. After removal of 6 bases from V and 3 bases from J, the junction contained 10 bases not matched to a gene. Germline CDR1 and CDR2: SQVTM and ANQGSEA. The length of the CDR3 is 15 residues. CDR3 coding DNA: TGCAGCGTCGGGACAGGGGATGGGACTGACTATGGCTACACCTTC. This translates into CSVGTGDGTDYGYTF. The whole variable domain, filled in from reference TRBV29-1 and TRBJ1-2, reads SAVISQKPSRDICQRGTSLTIQCQVDSQVTMMFWYRQQPGQSLTLIATANQGSEATYESGFVIDKFPISRPNLTFSTLTVSNMSPEDSSIYLCSVGTGDGTDYGYTFGSGTRLTVV.